Shown below are 16 T cell receptor beta chains from a single sample sequenced in a study of blood T cell repertoires in COVID-19 (dated by TCRdb to about 2020). Library prep was done by the immunoSEQ multiplex PCR assay. TCRdb took over this immuneACCESS table, retaining in-frame rearrangements with V and J assigned. Such tables are incomplete; in checked studies, under half of the missing clones stem from an unresolved V gene, and the remainder is unexplained. The sample table shows over 400,000 clones, and roughly 89% are seen once. The ten largest account for about 1.5% of the sample. Sequences were obtained from peripheral blood. Receptors were obtained from a woman between 25 and 40 years old with active or convalescent COVID-19.

This clone turned up a few times. CDR3 nucleotide sequence: TGCGCCAGCAGAAGTGGACTAGATAAGACCCAGTACTTC. Protein: CASRSGLDKTQYF. The chain links TRBV10-2 to TRBJ2-5, with 7 bases lining up with TRBD2. The germline CDR1 and CDR2 sequences are WSHSY and SAAADI. The length of the CDR3 is 13 residues. Losses at the gene ends were 6 bases for V and 6 bases for J; bases not matched to a gene: 7.

The chain links TRBV6-1 to TRBJ1-1; D is undetermined. Trimming cost V 1 base and J 0 bases, with 12 bases left between them. The CDR3 spans 16 residues. The germline CDR1 and CDR2 sequences are MNHNS and SASEGT. As DNA, the CDR3 is TGTGCCAGCAGTGAAGAAATCGGTTCGGTGAACACTGAAGCTTTCTTT. This translates into CASSEEIGSVNTEAFF.

The CDR3 sequence: CASSETTGDPGTEAFF. The CDR3 DNA follows: TGTGCCAGCAGTGAAACAACAGGGGATCCGGGCACTGAAGCTTTCTTT. The chain carries TRBV2 and TRBJ1-1; 7 bases are shared with TRBD1. Trimming at V came to 2 bases and at J to 4 bases, leaving 10 bases not matched to a gene. CDR1 SNHLY and CDR2 FYNNEI come from the germline V gene. This CDR3 region has 16 residues.

In DNA, the CDR3 is TGTGCCAGCAGTGATGCGGAGGGGGCCACGAACACTGAAGCTTTCTTT. Translating gives CASSDAEGATNTEAFF. The chain employs TRBV2 and TRBJ1-1, with 7 bases aligning to TRBD1. Germline CDR1 SNHLY, CDR2 FYNNEI. Trimming cost V 3 bases and J 1 base; bases outside gene matches: 8. The CDR3 runs to 16 residues.

This chain links TRBV29-1 with TRBJ2-1, with 12 positions matching TRBD2. Per germline, CDR1 SQVTM and CDR2 ANQGSEA. J was trimmed by 8 bases and V by 0 bases; bases with no gene match: 5. The CDR3 runs to 15 residues. The CDR3 DNA reads as TGCAGCGTTGAAGATGGACTAGCGGGACGCGATGAGCAGTTCTTC. Its protein product is CSVEDGLAGRDEQFF.

The chain joins TRBV19 to TRBJ1-1, with D unresolved. This CDR3 is 12 amino acids long. Trimming stripped 7 bases from V and 1 base from J, with 7 bases between. CDR1 and CDR2 (germline): LNHDA, SQIVND (reference sequence). The CDR3 nucleotides are TGTGCCAGTATATCGGGGAACACTGAAGCTTTCTTT. This translates into CASISGNTEAFF.

This chain uses TRBV6-5 with TRBJ1-4; D ambiguous. Germline V lookup: CDR1 MNHEY, CDR2 SVGAGI. V lost 5 bases, J lost 0 bases, and 7 bases lay in between. CDR3 size: 14 residues. The chain's CDR3 is CASSPQSTNEKLFF. The CDR3 DNA is TGTGCCAGCAGTCCACAGTCAACTAATGAAAAACTGTTTTTT.

This clone has a handful of counts. The chain uses TRBV30 and TRBJ1-1, with D unclear. Germline-derived CDR1 and CDR2 are GTSNPN and SVGIG (reference sequence). Trimming removed 4 bases from V and 1 base from J, with 10 bases in between. The CDR3 covers 13 residues. CDR3 loop: CAWMAGWNTEAFF. The CDR3 bases are TGTGCCTGGATGGCAGGATGGAACACTGAAGCTTTCTTT. The full variable domain, completed using reference TRBV30 and TRBJ1-1, is SQTIHQWPATLVQPVGSPLSLECTVEGTSNPNLYWYRQAAGRGLQLLFYSVGIGQISSEVPQNLSASRPQDRQFILSSKKLLLSDSGFYLCAWMAGWNTEAFFGQGTRLTVV.

This clone was seen a single time. The J gene is TRBJ2-5, the V gene TRBV6-1, with D tentatively TRBD2 (6 bases). V lost 4 bases, J lost 4 bases, and 19 bases lay in between. Germline assignment: CDR1 MNHNS and CDR2 SASEGT. The CDR3 covers 16 residues. In nucleotides, the CDR3 is TGTGCCAGCAGTGTGGCGGGTGGAGGGCCGGGAGAGACCCAGTACTTC. Protein product: CASSVAGGGPGETQYF.

The chain employs TRBV7-9 and TRBJ2-7, with 7 nucleotides matching TRBD2. There are 15 residues in the CDR3. The germline V gene has CDR1 SEHNR and CDR2 FQNEAQ (reference sequence). Germline trimming cut 5 bases from V and 2 bases from J; bases unmatched to any gene: 9. This CDR3 reads CASSAAGIMTYEQYF. The DNA for the CDR3 is TGTGCCAGCAGCGCAGCGGGGATAATGACCTACGAGCAGTACTTC.

The V and J genes are TRBV19 and TRBJ1-2; 8 bases match TRBD1. Germline V gene data show CDR1 as LNHDA and CDR2 as SQIVND (reference sequence). Trimming at V came to 5 bases and at J to 5 bases, leaving 4 bases not matched to a gene. The CDR3 loop spans 13 amino acids. The CDR3 bases are TGTGCCAGTAGTCCGTGGACAGGGTATGGCTACACCTTC. It translates to CASSPWTGYGYTF.

The chain joins TRBV3-1 (or the pseudogene TRBV3-2) to TRBJ2-5; possibly TRBD1 for D (6 bases). CDR3 length equals 14 residues. Trimming pared 3 bases from V and 3 bases from J, leaving 11 bases between. Germline V gene sequence: CDR1 LGHDT, CDR2 YNNKEL (reference sequence). In nucleotides, the CDR3 is TGTGCCAGCAGCCATTCGGACAGAGAAGAGACCCAGTACTTC. Amino acid sequence: CASSHSDREETQYF.

The genes are TRBV10-1 and TRBJ2-2, with 8 positions matching TRBD1. The CDR3 spans 15 residues. The junction had 1 base not matched to a gene; V was cut back by 1 base and J by 3 bases. From germline, CDR1 is WNHNN and CDR2 SYGVQD (reference sequence). CDR3 amino acids: CASSELGQDTGELFF. The CDR3 nucleotides are TGCGCCAGCAGTGAGTTGGGACAGGACACCGGGGAGCTGTTTTTT.

This clone has just one count. The chain has TRBV15 and TRBJ1-5, with D unclear. Trimming stripped 5 bases from V and 5 bases from J, with 7 bases between. This CDR3 spans 12 amino acids. Germline loops: CDR1 LNHNV, CDR2 YYDKDF (reference sequence). Here the CDR3 reads CATSYLDQPQHF. CDR3 DNA sequence: TGTGCCACCAGCTACTTAGATCAGCCCCAGCATTTT.

V gene TRBV7-9 combines with J gene TRBJ2-4; 13 nucleotides align to TRBD2. Looked up from germline, CDR1 is SEHNR and CDR2 is FQNEAQ (reference sequence). V shed 5 bases, J shed 4 bases, and the junction held 5 bases outside the gene matches. The CDR3 runs 16 residues. DNA for the CDR3: TGTGCCAGCAGCCAGGGGACTAGCGGGAATAAAAACATTCAGTACTTC. This encodes CASSQGTSGNKNIQYF.

The J gene is TRBJ1-1, the V gene TRBV25-1, with unresolved D. Germline CDR1 and CDR2: MGHDK and SYGVNS. Trimming cost V 4 bases and J 1 base, with 10 bases left between them. This CDR3 is built from 14 residues. The CDR3 protein is CASSASTENTEAFF. CDR3 DNA: TGTGCCAGCAGTGCCTCAACAGAGAACACTGAAGCTTTCTTT. The whole variable domain, remainder taken from reference TRBV25-1 and TRBJ1-1, is EADIYQTPRYLVIGTGKKITLECSQTMGHDKMYWYQQDPGMELHLIHYSYGVNSTEKGDLSSESTVSRIRTEHFPLTLESARPSHTSQYLCASSASTENTEAFFGQGTRLTVV.